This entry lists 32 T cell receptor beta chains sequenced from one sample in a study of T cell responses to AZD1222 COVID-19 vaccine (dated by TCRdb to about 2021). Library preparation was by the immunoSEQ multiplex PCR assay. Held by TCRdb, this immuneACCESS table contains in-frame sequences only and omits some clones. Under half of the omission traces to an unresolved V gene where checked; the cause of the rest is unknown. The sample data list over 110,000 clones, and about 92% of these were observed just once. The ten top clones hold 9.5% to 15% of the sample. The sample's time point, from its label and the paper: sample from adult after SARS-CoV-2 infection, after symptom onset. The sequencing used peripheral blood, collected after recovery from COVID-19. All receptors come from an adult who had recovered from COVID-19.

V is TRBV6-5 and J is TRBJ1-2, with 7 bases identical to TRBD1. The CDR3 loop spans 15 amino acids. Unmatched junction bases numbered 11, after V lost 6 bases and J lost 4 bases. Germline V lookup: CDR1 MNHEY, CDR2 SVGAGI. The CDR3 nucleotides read TGTGCCAGCAGCCGAGGGACAGCCAGTCCCTATGGCTACACCTTC. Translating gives CASSRGTASPYGYTF.

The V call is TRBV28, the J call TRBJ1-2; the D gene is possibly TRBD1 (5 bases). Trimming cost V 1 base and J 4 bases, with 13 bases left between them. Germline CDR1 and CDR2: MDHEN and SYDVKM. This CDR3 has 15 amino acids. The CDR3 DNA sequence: TGTGCCAGCAGTTTATTCCCTAGGACACCCTATGGCTACACCTTC. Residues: CASSLFPRTPYGYTF.

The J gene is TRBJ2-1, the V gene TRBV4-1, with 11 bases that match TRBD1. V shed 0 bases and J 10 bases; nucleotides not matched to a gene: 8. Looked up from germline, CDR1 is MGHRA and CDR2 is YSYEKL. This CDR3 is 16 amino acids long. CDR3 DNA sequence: TGCGCCAGCAGCCAAGATAGGGGGACAGGGGGAAGGGAGCAGTTCTTC. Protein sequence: CASSQDRGTGGREQFF.

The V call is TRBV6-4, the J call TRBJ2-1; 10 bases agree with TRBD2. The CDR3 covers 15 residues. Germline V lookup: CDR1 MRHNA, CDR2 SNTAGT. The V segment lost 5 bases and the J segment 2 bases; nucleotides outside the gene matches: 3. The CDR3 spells CASSRTSGTYNEQFF. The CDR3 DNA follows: TGTGCCAGCAGTCGGACTAGCGGAACCTACAATGAGCAGTTCTTC.

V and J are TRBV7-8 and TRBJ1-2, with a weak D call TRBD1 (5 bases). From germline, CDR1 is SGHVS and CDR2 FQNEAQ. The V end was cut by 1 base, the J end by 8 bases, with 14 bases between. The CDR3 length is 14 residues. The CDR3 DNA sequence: TGTGCCAGCAGCTTAGAGACACAGGTGGTGGGCTACACCTTC. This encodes CASSLETQVVGYTF.

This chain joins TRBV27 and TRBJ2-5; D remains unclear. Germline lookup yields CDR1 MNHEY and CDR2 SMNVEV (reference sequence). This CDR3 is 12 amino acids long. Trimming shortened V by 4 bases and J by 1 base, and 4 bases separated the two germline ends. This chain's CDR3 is CASSSTQETQYF. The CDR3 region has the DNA TGTGCCAGCAGTTCCACCCAAGAGACCCAGTACTTC.

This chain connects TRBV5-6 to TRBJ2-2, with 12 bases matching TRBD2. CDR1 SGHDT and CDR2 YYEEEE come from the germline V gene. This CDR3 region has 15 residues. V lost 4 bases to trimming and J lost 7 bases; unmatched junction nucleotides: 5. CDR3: CASSRLAGVNGELFF. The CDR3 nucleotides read TGTGCCAGCAGCCGACTAGCGGGAGTAAACGGGGAGCTGTTTTTT.

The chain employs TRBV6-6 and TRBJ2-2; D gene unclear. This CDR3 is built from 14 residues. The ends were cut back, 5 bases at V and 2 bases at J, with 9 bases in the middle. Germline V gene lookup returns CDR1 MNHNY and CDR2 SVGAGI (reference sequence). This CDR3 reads CASSNRVNTGELFF. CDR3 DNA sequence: TGTGCCAGCAGTAATAGGGTAAACACCGGGGAGCTGTTTTTT.

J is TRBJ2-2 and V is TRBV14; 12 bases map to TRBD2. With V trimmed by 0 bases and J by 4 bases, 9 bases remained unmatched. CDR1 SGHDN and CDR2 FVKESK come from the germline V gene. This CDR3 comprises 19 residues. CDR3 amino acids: CASSQDLPTSGRGTGELFF. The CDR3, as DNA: TGTGCCAGCAGCCAAGATCTCCCGACTAGCGGGAGAGGCACCGGGGAGCTGTTTTTT.

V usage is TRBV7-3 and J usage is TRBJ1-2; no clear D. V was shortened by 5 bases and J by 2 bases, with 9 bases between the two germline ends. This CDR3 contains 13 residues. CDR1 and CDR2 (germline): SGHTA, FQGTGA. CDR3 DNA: TGTGCCAGCAGCCCGTCCGGGAACTATGGCTACACCTTC. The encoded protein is CASSPSGNYGYTF.

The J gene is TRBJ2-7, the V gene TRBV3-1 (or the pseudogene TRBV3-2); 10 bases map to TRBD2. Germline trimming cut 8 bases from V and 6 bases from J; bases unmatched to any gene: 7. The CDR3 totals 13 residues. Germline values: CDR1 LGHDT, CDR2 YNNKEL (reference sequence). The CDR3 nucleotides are TGTGCCAGCGATCTAGCGGGAGTAGGCGAGCAGTACTTC. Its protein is CASDLAGVGEQYF.

The CDR3 here is CASSRVGAPGEAFF. Written as DNA, the CDR3 is TGTGCCAGCAGTCGAGTAGGGGCACCGGGTGAAGCTTTCTTT. This chain links TRBV28 with TRBJ1-1, with D possibly TRBD1 on 5 matching bases. The V end was cut by 5 bases, the J end by 7 bases, with 17 bases between. The germline CDR1 and CDR2 sequences are MDHEN and SYDVKM. The CDR3 runs to 14 residues.

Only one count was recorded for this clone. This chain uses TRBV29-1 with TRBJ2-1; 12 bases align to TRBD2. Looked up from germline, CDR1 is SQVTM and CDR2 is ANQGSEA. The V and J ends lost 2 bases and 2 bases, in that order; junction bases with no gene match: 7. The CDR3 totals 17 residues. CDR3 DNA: TGCAGCGTTGAACTAGCGGGAGGGGTACCAACCTACAATGAGCAGTTCTTC. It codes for CSVELAGGVPTYNEQFF.

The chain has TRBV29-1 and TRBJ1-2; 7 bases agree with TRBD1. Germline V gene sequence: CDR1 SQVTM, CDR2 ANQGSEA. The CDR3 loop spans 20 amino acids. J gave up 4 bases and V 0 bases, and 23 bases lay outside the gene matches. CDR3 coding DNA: TGCAGCGTTGAAGATCGGTTGTTGGGGACAGACTTATTCGGGGGCTATGGCTACACCTTC. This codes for CSVEDRLLGTDLFGGYGYTF.

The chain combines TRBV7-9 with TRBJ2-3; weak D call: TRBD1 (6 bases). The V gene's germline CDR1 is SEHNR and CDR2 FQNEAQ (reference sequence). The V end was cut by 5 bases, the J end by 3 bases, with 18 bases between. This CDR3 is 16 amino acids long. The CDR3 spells CASSPPTGKGTDTQYF. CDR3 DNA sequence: TGTGCCAGCAGCCCCCCTACAGGGAAGGGGACAGATACGCAGTATTTT.

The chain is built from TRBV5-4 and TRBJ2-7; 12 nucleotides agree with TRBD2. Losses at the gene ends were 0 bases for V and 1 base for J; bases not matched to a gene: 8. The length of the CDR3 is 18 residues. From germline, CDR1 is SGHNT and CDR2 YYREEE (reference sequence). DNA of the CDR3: TGTGCCAGCAGCTTGGGGACTAGCGGGACAACCATATCCTACGAGCAGTACTTC. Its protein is CASSLGTSGTTISYEQYF. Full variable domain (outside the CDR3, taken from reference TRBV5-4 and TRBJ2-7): ETGVTQSPTHLIKTRGQQVTLRCSSQSGHNTVSWYQQALGQGPQFIFQYYREEENGRGNFPPRFSGLQFPNYSSELNVNALELDDSALYLCASSLGTSGTTISYEQYFGPGTRLTVT.

The CDR3 DNA sequence: TGTGCCAGCAGCCGTTCGAGGAGCGCAGGTGAAAAACTGTTTTTT. It translates to CASSRSRSAGEKLFF. The V and J genes are TRBV16 and TRBJ1-4; no reliable D call. V shed 4 bases and J shed 7 bases, with 16 bases lying between them. Germline V gene data show CDR1 as KGHSY and CDR2 as FQNENV. CDR3 size: 15 residues.

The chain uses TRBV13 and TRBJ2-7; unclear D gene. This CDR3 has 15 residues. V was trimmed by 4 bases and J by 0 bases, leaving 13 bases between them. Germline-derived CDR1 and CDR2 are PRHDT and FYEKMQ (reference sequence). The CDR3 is CASSSLRSRSYEQYF. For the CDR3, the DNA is TGTGCCAGCAGCTCCTTGAGGAGCCGCTCCTACGAGCAGTACTTC.

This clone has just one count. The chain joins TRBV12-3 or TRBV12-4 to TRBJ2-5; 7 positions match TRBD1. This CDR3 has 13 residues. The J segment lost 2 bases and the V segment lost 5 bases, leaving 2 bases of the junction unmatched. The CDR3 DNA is TGTGCCAGCAGTCCACAGGGGCAAGAGACCCAGTACTTC. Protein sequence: CASSPQGQETQYF.

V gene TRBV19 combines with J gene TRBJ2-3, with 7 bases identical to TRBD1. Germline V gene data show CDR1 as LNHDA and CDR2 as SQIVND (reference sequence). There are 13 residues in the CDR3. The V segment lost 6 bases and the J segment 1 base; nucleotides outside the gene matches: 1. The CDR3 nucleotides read TGTGCCAGTAGGGGGACAGGCACAGATACGCAGTATTTT. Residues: CASRGTGTDTQYF.

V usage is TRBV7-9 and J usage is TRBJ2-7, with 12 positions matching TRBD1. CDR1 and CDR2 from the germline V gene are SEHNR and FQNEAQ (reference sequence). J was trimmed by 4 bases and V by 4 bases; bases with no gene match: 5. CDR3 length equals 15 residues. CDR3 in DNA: TGTGCCAGCAGCTACCGGGACAGGGGGCTATACGAGCAGTACTTC. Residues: CASSYRDRGLYEQYF.

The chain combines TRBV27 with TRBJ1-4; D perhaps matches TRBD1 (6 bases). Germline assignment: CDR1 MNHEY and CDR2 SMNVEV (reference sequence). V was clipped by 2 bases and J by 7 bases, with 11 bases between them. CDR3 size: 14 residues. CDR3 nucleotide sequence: TGTGCCAGCAGTTTACGGGGGGCCGGTGAAAAACTGTTTTTT. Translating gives CASSLRGAGEKLFF. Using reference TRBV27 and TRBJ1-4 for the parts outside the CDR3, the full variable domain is EAQVTQNPRYLITVTGKKLTVTCSQNMNHEYMSWYRQDPGLGLRQIYYSMNVEVTDKGDVPEGYKVSRKEKRNFPLILESPSPNQTSLYFCASSLRGAGEKLFFGSGTQLSVL.

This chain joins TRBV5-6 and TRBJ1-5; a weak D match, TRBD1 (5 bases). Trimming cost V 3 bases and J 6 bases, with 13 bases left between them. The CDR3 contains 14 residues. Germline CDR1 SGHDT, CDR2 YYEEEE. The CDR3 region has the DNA TGTGCCAGCAGCTCCAGCCCAGGGTTTCAGCCCCAGCATTTT. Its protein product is CASSSSPGFQPQHF.

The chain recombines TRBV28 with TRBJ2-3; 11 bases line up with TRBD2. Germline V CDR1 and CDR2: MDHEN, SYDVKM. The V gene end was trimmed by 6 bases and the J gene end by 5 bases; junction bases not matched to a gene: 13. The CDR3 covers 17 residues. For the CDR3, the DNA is TGTGCCAGCAGGGTGACTAGCGGGACCCCTTCAAGAGATACGCAGTATTTT. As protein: CASRVTSGTPSRDTQYF.

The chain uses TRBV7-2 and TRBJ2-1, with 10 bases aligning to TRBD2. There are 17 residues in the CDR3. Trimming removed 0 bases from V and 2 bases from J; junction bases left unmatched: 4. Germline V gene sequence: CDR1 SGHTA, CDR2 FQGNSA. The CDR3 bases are TGTGCCAGCAGCTTAGCAAGCGGGAGGGAGCCCTACAATGAGCAGTTCTTC. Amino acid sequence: CASSLASGREPYNEQFF.

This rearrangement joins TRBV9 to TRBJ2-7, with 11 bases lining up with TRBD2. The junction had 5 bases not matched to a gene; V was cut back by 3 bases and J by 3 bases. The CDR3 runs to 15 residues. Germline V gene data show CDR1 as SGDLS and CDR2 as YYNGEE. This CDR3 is CASSEFGTSGYEQYF. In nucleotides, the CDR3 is TGTGCCAGCAGCGAATTCGGGACTAGCGGCTACGAGCAGTACTTC.

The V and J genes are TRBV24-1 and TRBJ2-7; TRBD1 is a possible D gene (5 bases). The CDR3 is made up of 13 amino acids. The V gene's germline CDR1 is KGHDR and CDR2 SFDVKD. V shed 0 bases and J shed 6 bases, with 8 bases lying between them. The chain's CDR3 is CATSDLRRAEQYF. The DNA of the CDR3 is TGTGCCACCAGTGATTTGCGCAGGGCCGAGCAGTACTTC.

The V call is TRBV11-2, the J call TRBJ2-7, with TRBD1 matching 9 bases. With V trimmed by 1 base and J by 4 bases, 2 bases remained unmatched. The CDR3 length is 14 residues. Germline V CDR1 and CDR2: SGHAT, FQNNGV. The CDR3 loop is CASSLVGTGYEQYF. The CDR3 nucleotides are TGTGCCAGCAGCTTAGTCGGGACAGGGTACGAGCAGTACTTC.

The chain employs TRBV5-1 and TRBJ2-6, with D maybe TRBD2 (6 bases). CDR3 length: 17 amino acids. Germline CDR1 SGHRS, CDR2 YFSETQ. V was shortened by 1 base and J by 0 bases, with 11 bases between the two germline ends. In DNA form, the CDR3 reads TGCGCCAGCAGCTTGTTCGGGGGTCTCTCTGGGGCCAACGTCCTGACTTTC. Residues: CASSLFGGLSGANVLTF.

The chain's CDR3 is CASSPATFEEQYF. CDR3 coding DNA: TGTGCCAGCAGCCCCGCGACGTTCGAAGAGCAGTACTTC. The chain couples TRBV5-5 to TRBJ2-7, with D unresolved. Trimming pared 4 bases from V and 7 bases from J, leaving 15 bases between. There are 13 residues in the CDR3. Germline CDR1 and CDR2: SGHKS and YYEKEE (reference sequence). The whole variable domain, filled in from reference TRBV5-5 and TRBJ2-7, reads DAGVTQSPTHLIKTRGQQVTLRCSPISGHKSVSWYQQVLGQGPQFIFQYYEKEERGRGNFPDRFSARQFPNYSSELNVNALLLGDSALYLCASSPATFEEQYFGPGTRLTVT.

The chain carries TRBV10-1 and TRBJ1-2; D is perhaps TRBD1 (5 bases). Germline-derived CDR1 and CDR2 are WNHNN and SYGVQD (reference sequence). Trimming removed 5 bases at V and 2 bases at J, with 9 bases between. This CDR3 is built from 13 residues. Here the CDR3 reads CASSRQGNYGYTF. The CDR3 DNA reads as TGCGCCAGCAGTCGTCAGGGAAACTATGGCTACACCTTC.

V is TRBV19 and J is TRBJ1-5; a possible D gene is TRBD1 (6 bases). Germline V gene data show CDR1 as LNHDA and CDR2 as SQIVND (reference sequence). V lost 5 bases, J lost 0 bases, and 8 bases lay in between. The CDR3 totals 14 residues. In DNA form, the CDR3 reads TGTGCCAGTAGTGGGGGGCTTAGCAATCAGCCCCAGCATTTT. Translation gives CASSGGLSNQPQHF.